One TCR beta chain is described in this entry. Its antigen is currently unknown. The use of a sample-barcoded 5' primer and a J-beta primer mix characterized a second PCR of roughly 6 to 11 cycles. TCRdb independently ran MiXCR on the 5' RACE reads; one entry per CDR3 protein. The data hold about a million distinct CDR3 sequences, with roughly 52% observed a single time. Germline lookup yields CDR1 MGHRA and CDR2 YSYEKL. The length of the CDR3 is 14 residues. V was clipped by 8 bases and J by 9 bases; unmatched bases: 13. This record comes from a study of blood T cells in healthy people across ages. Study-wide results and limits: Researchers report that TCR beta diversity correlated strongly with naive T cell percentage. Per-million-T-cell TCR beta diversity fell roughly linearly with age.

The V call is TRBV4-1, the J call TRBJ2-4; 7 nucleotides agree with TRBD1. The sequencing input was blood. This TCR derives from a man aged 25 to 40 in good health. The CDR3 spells CASRTQQGFGIQYF. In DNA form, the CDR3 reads TGCGCCAGCCGAACTCAACAGGGGTTCGGCATTCAGTACTTC.